This entry concerns a single T cell receptor (beta chain). What this receptor recognizes is not known. No much larger clone exists at a distance of one base, and base qualities are not known. The data were obtained in a study of Tregs in tolerant kidney transplant recipients (dated by TCRdb to about 2019). Study-wide context: The study used TCRbeta sequencing to identify donor-specific regulatory T cells before combined kidney and bone marrow transplantation, then tracked those cells after transplant. Several methods of expanding Tregs specific for an allogeneic donor were compared by TCRbeta repertoire sequencing in a few healthy controls.

Unstimulated Tregs (CD4+CD25+CD127-), CD4+ non-Tregs (CD4+CD25-), CD4 and CD8 cells were FACS-sorted from thawed PBMCs. Healthy control blood was obtained either as purchased buffy coats or from healthy volunteers. Healthy control blood was processed by Ficoll density gradient to PBMCs and cryopreserved; patient PBMCs were collected before and after transplant. General study outcomes and caveats: Biological reproducibility was not directly addressed, though technical replication error appeared minimal. Because only a small number of patients were included, the study had limitations, and the results will need to be validated in larger populations as well as under other immunosuppression protocols. Expanding Tregs with activated donor B cells appeared to identify the most biologically relevant and donor-specific TCRbeta repertoire.

For TCRbeta CDR3 sequencing, genomic DNA was extracted from sorted cells using the QIAGEN DNeasy Blood and Tissue Kit. Through immunoSEQ, high-throughput TCRbeta CDR3 sequencing was done commercially, including PCR amplification with internal controls and bias correction. On the study's bioinformatics: Unique productive TCRbeta sequences were defined by CDR3 nucleotide sequence where primers matched, and otherwise by CDR3 amino acid sequence together with Vbeta and Jbeta genes. As a correction for sorting error, sequences shared between sorted populations at a frequency ratio of 2:1 or less were discarded, and the remaining shared sequences were assigned to the higher population. A sequence counted as donor-reactive if, in CFSE-low cells, the sequence had a frequency of at least 0.01% and was expanded at least 5-fold compared with unstimulated cells. Repertoire divergence was quantified by Jensen-Shannon divergence calculated from the top 100 TCRbeta sequences ranked by frequency. For samples with multiple sequencing runs, sorting error was corrected in each run separately before the runs were combined. Drawn from immuneACCESS, this table holds only the in-frame rearrangements with V and J called that TCRdb kept. Clones are partly lost; checked studies trace under half to an unresolved V gene and leave the rest unexplained. V and J calls and clone size follow that table, whereas D and trimming were derived from the DNA. Here the sample has some 240,000 clones; roughly 80% occur a single time. The leading ten clones occupy about 0.64% of the sample.

Ends trimmed: V by 4 bases, J by 12 bases; bases unmatched to a gene: 5. CDR1 and CDR2, looked up from the germline V gene (reference sequence), are DFQATT and SNEGSKA. The CDR3 covers 11 residues, taking in both the cysteine and the phenylalanine. Of all the DNA, just the CDR3 is kept, 33 bases in frame from base 1. The sequence links TRBV20-1 to TRBJ2-1; 8 central nucleotides agree with TRBD1. This TCR was recovered from a human donor in good health. The sequenced sample consisted of CD4+ T cells from blood. The DNA sequence is TGCAGTGCTAAAGGGACAGGCGGGCAGTTCTTC. It translates to CSAKGTGGQFF.